The 16 T cell receptor beta chains reported below all come from one sample, sequenced in a study of T cells in Graves' hyperthyroidism and ophthalmopathy. Amplification targeted TCR beta CDR3 regions from RNA transcripts. When the TCR CDR3 underwent first-round RT-PCR, the HTBI primer set was used. TCRdb passed the multiplex PCR reads through MiXCR, listing each CDR3 protein once. The sample includes over 550,000 distinct CDR3 sequences, over 15% of them seen just once. Sequencing was done on a sample of blood. The receptors derive from a woman aged 18-29 years with Graves' hyperthyroidism.

This clonotype was counted ten times or more. The chain has TRBV2 and TRBJ2-1; D possibly corresponds to TRBD2 (5 bases). CDR3 length: 16 amino acids. Trimming took off 4 bases at V and 5 bases at J, with 18 bases between the two ends. Germline loops: CDR1 SNHLY, CDR2 FYNNEI. The CDR3 DNA follows: TGTGCCAGCAGTGGATGGTGGCAGGAGGTAAACAATGAGCAGTTCTTC. Protein product: CASSGWWQEVNNEQFF.

The chain has TRBV14 and TRBJ2-2, with a weak D call TRBD1 (5 bases). Trimming shortened V by 0 bases and J by 6 bases, and 14 bases separated the two germline ends. CDR1 and CDR2 (germline): SGHDN, FVKESK. The CDR3 totals 16 residues. As DNA, the CDR3 is TGTGCCAGCAGCCAAGATGCACAGGTACCGGCCGGGGAGCTGTTTTTT. Protein: CASSQDAQVPAGELFF.

In its sample, this clonotype was seen a few times. This chain uses TRBV2 with TRBJ1-6; weak D call: TRBD1 (5 bases). V dropped 1 base and J dropped 7 bases, with 5 bases sitting between them. The CDR3 contains 13 residues. Per germline, CDR1 SNHLY and CDR2 FYNNEI. The CDR3 DNA follows: TGTGCCAGCAGTGAAGGGGGCAATTCACCCCTCCACTTT. Residues: CASSEGGNSPLHF.

This clonotype has a count of ten or more. This chain links TRBV7-2 with TRBJ2-3, with 8 bases fitting TRBD1. This CDR3 comprises 17 residues. CDR1 SGHTA and CDR2 FQGNSA come from the germline V gene. Germline trimming cut 0 bases from V and 2 bases from J; bases unmatched to any gene: 7. The CDR3 protein is CASSLAPTGVITDTQYF. CDR3 DNA: TGTGCCAGCAGCTTAGCCCCGACAGGGGTGATCACAGATACGCAGTATTTT.

The chain employs TRBV6-1 and TRBJ1-2, with TRBD1 matching 7 bases. Looked up from germline, CDR1 is MNHNS and CDR2 is SASEGT. J lost 6 bases, V lost 6 bases, and 7 bases had no gene match. This CDR3 is 13 amino acids long. The CDR3, as DNA: TGTGCCAGCAGGTTGACAGGGAAGGATGGCTACACCTTC. Translating it yields CASRLTGKDGYTF.

This clonotype came up many times. The chain joins TRBV2 to TRBJ1-2; the D is unclear. Looked up from germline, CDR1 is SNHLY and CDR2 is FYNNEI. Deletions cut 2 bases from V and 4 bases from J, with 8 bases between. CDR3 length: 13 amino acids. Here the CDR3 DNA reads TGTGCCAGCAGTGAATCCAGAAGCTATGGCTACACCTTC. Its translation: CASSESRSYGYTF.

Only a few counts were recorded for this clonotype. The V call is TRBV15, the J call TRBJ1-1, with 8 bases matching TRBD1. The CDR3 spans 15 residues. Germline CDR1 is LNHNV and CDR2 is YYDKDF (reference sequence). V lost 0 bases to trimming and J lost 5 bases; unmatched junction nucleotides: 5. The CDR3 DNA is TGTGCCACCAGCAGAGAGCAGGGGGCAGGTACTGAAGCTTTCTTT. This codes for CATSREQGAGTEAFF.

This clonotype was seen repeatedly, ten times or more. V gene TRBV24-1 combines with J gene TRBJ2-7; D ambiguous. CDR3 size: 15 residues. Germline lookup yields CDR1 KGHDR and CDR2 SFDVKD. The DNA of the CDR3 is TGTGCACCCGACTTAAACGGGCCCTTTAGCTACGAGCAGTACTTC. Its protein product is CAPDLNGPFSYEQYF.

In this sample, this clonotype turned up many times. The gene calls are TRBV14 and TRBJ2-5, with a possible D match to TRBD1 (5 bases). The ends were cut back, 1 base at V and 2 bases at J, with 5 bases in the middle. Germline CDR1 SGHDN, CDR2 FVKESK. This CDR3 has 13 amino acids. CDR3 protein: CASSQGQQETQYF. The CDR3 DNA follows: TGTGCCAGCAGCCAAGGACAGCAAGAGACCCAGTACTTC. The full variable domain, its missing parts supplied by reference TRBV14 and TRBJ2-5, is EAGVTQFPSHSVIEKGQTVTLRCDPISGHDNLYWYRRVMGKEIKFLLHFVKESKQDESGMPNNRFLAERTGGTYSTLKVQPAELEDSGVYFCASSQGQQETQYFGPGTRLLVL.

This clonotype appeared many times. The J gene is TRBJ2-7, the V gene TRBV20-1, with D possibly being TRBD1 (5 bases). The ends were cut back, 3 bases at V and 0 bases at J, with 15 bases in the middle. The CDR3 spans 15 residues. Germline assignment: CDR1 DFQATT and CDR2 SNEGSKA (reference sequence). The CDR3 DNA is TGCAGTGCTAGGGGGCGAGCGCCGAACTCCTACGAGCAGTACTTC. Amino acids: CSARGRAPNSYEQYF.

The chain employs TRBV5-1 and TRBJ2-7; D is unresolved. Per the germline V gene, CDR1 is SGHRS and CDR2 is YFSETQ. The CDR3 spans 16 residues. V shed 0 bases and J shed 0 bases, with 13 bases lying between them. The CDR3 sequence is CASSLDVHSSSYEQYF. For the CDR3, the DNA is TGCGCCAGCAGCTTGGACGTCCATAGTAGCTCCTACGAGCAGTACTTC.

This clonotype was found a few times. This chain uses TRBV29-1 with TRBJ2-2, with TRBD2 identical over 8 bases. There are 15 residues in the CDR3. The V and J ends lost 6 bases and 7 bases, in that order; junction bases with no gene match: 13. Germline lookup yields CDR1 SQVTM and CDR2 ANQGSEA. The CDR3 reads CSVLTGTSTNGELFF. CDR3 sequence (DNA): TGCAGCGTCTTGACCGGGACTAGTACCAACGGGGAGCTGTTTTTT.

This clonotype was found many times. The chain links TRBV12-3 or TRBV12-4 to TRBJ2-7; TRBD1 is a possible D gene (6 bases). This CDR3 spans 15 amino acids. Trimming left V 6 bases short and J 2 bases short, with 17 bases between. The CDR3 loop reads CASSLGQIATYEQYF. The CDR3 nucleotides are TGTGCCAGCAGCCTAGGACAGATTGCCACCTACGAGCAGTACTTC.

The chain uses TRBV5-1 and TRBJ1-2; D not resolved. V was cut by 4 bases and J by 0 bases, with 19 bases left in between. Germline V gene lookup returns CDR1 SGHRS and CDR2 YFSETQ. The CDR3 has 17 residues. The CDR3 DNA follows: TGCGCCAGCAGCCCCAGACGTGGCGGCAGAGCTAACTATGGCTACACCTTC. Its translation is CASSPRRGGRANYGYTF. Full variable domain (outside the CDR3, taken from reference TRBV5-1 and TRBJ1-2): KAGVTQTPRYLIKTRGQQVTLSCSPISGHRSVSWYQQTPGQGLQFLFEYFSETQRNKGNFPGRFSGRQFSNSRSEMNVSTLELGDSALYLCASSPRRGGRANYGYTFGSGTRLTVV.

V is TRBV5-4 and J is TRBJ2-7; 7 bases agree with TRBD1. The length of the CDR3 is 13 residues. From germline, CDR1 is SGHNT and CDR2 YYREEE (reference sequence). Trimming at V came to 5 bases and at J to 2 bases, leaving 4 bases not matched to a gene. CDR3 in amino acids: CASRRQGAYEQYF. CDR3 in DNA: TGTGCCAGCAGACGACAGGGCGCCTACGAGCAGTACTTC.

This chain joins TRBV7-9 and TRBJ2-5; 10 bases are a match to TRBD2. This CDR3 region has 17 residues. From germline, CDR1 is SEHNR and CDR2 FQNEAQ (reference sequence). The V gene end was trimmed by 4 bases and the J gene end by 2 bases; junction bases not matched to a gene: 10. The CDR3 loop reads CASSYEEREGDQETQYF. The CDR3 DNA is TGTGCCAGCAGCTACGAAGAGCGGGAGGGGGATCAAGAGACCCAGTACTTC.